One sample yielded the 9 T cell receptor beta chains listed below, sequenced in a study of response to subunit inactivated influenza vaccine. TCRdb redid the calling of the RT-PCR reads with MiXCR, one entry per CDR3 protein. There are 860,000 or so distinct CDR3 sequences in the sample; around 20% occur only once, and roughly 10% lies in the top ten. The starting material was PBMCs from blood, obtained 4 to 6 days after vaccination. The receptor source for this set is a man aged 45-65 years who received an inactivated influenza vaccine.

Here the CDR3 reads CASTVSVPYEQYF. The CDR3 nucleotides are TGTGCCAGCACGGTGTCTGTCCCCTACGAGCAGTACTTC. This chain connects TRBV7-8 to TRBJ2-7, with no clear D. The CDR3 consists of 13 residues. V was trimmed by 7 bases and J by 2 bases, leaving 12 bases between them. Germline V gene sequence: CDR1 SGHVS, CDR2 FQNEAQ.

The rearrangement uses TRBV20-1 and TRBJ2-7, with no clear D. The CDR3 has 11 residues. V was trimmed by 6 bases and J by 4 bases, leaving 10 bases between them. Germline V gene data show CDR1 as DFQATT and CDR2 as SNEGSKA (reference sequence). The CDR3 DNA sequence: TGCAGTGCGCAGGAGCGATACGAGCAGTACTTC. It yields the protein CSAQERYEQYF.

About this clonotype: This clone may be a read error of a much larger clone one base away. J is TRBJ2-1 and V is TRBV28; no clear D. The germline CDR1 and CDR2 sequences are MDHEN and SYDVKM. The CDR3 is 11 amino acids. Trimming took off 3 bases at V and 7 bases at J, with 4 bases between the two ends. This CDR3 is CASSFKNEQFF. The CDR3 region has the DNA TGTGCCAGCAGTTTTAAGAATGAGCAGTTCTTC.

This chain connects TRBV6-2 or TRBV6-3 to TRBJ2-3; 7 bases match TRBD2. In germline, CDR1 is MNHEY, CDR2 SVGEGT. The CDR3 length is 15 residues. The ends lost 6 bases at V and 5 bases at J; junction bases unmatched: 11. CDR3 sequence reads: CASRPGTNRRDTQYF. DNA for the CDR3: TGTGCCAGCAGGCCTGGGACTAACCGGCGAGATACGCAGTATTTT.

This clonotype was observed at least ten times. The J gene is TRBJ2-7, the V gene TRBV5-1; 9 bases are shared with TRBD1. The CDR3 loop spans 15 amino acids. Looked up from germline, CDR1 is SGHRS and CDR2 is YFSETQ. V shed 4 bases and J 3 bases; nucleotides not matched to a gene: 8. The CDR3 nucleotides read TGCGCCAGCAGCACTACCCGGACAGGGGACTACGAGCAGTACTTC. Translating gives CASSTTRTGDYEQYF.

This clonotype was counted a few times. This chain links TRBV29-1 with TRBJ1-1; D call uncertain. Germline V gene data show CDR1 as SQVTM and CDR2 as ANQGSEA. V was trimmed by 5 bases and J by 2 bases, leaving 15 bases between them. This CDR3 region has 14 residues. The CDR3 loop reads CSVSHGSLNTEAFF. The CDR3 region has the DNA TGCAGCGTTAGTCATGGGAGTCTAAACACTGAAGCTTTCTTT.

V and J are TRBV5-1 and TRBJ2-2; 7 nucleotides agree with TRBD2. The trim removed 0 bases at V and 2 bases at J, leaving 4 bases unmatched. The CDR3 totals 16 residues. Per germline, CDR1 SGHRS and CDR2 YFSETQ. CDR3 residues: CASSLGGSRNTGELFF. The CDR3 nucleotides are TGCGCCAGCAGCTTGGGCGGGAGCAGAAACACCGGGGAGCTGTTTTTT. The full variable domain, with the rest looked up from reference TRBV5-1 and TRBJ2-2, is KAGVTQTPRYLIKTRGQQVTLSCSPISGHRSVSWYQQTPGQGLQFLFEYFSETQRNKGNFPGRFSGRQFSNSRSEMNVSTLELGDSALYLCASSLGGSRNTGELFFGEGSRLTVL.

This clonotype has ten or more counts. CDR3: CSLSRGTDTQYF. CDR3 DNA: TGCAGCCTCTCTCGGGGAACAGATACGCAGTATTTT. This chain links TRBV29-1 with TRBJ2-3; D possibly corresponds to TRBD2 (5 bases). V lost 8 bases and J 3 bases, leaving 12 bases between the germline ends. The germline CDR1 and CDR2 sequences are SQVTM and ANQGSEA. This CDR3 is built from 12 residues.

This clonotype was found many times. J is TRBJ1-2 and V is TRBV29-1; the D is unclear. CDR1 SQVTM and CDR2 ANQGSEA come from the germline V gene. The germline V and J ends were trimmed by 4 bases and 5 bases, with 14 bases remaining between them. This CDR3 has 13 amino acids. The CDR3 loop is CSVVWRRGYGYTF. The CDR3 coding sequence is TGCAGCGTTGTCTGGCGTCGAGGGTATGGCTACACCTTC.